In this sample, the clone carrying this T cell receptor beta chain turned up a few times. The antigen remains undetermined. Using RNA transcripts as the source, TCR beta CDR3 regions were amplified. Researchers ran a first-round RT-PCR on the TCR CDR3 using the HTBI primer set. One entry per CDR3 protein, called by TCRdb with MiXCR from the multiplex PCR reads. The table includes roughly 570,000 distinct CDR3 sequences, about 45% detected once. The data originate from a study of T cells in Graves' hyperthyroidism and ophthalmopathy. Overall study findings and caveats: Within blood appeared most thyroid clonotypes that had expanded above 0.001. Ophthalmopathy prediction by the model preceded onset by a median about 6.5 months.

Exclusion of a patient resulted from uncontrolled infection, other autoimmune disease, pregnancy or lactation. Every diagnosis used clinical symptoms, serum thyroxine and TRAb, thyroid ultrasound and orbital computed tomography. Trimming pared 5 bases from V and 2 bases from J, leaving 12 bases between. Germline-derived CDR1 and CDR2 are SQVTM and ANQGSEA. The CDR3 is 13 amino acids. The chain uses TRBV29-1 and TRBJ1-2, with unresolved D. Sample: peripheral blood or thyroid tissue (not recorded which). This TCR derives from an adult woman with Graves' disease, either hyperthyroidism or ophthalmopathy (not recorded which). CDR3: CSVRQDGNYGYTF. The CDR3 DNA reads as TGCAGCGTTAGGCAGGACGGGAACTATGGCTACACCTTC. Looking up the rest from reference TRBV29-1 and TRBJ1-2 gives the full variable domain: SAVISQKPSRDICQRGTSLTIQCQVDSQVTMMFWYRQQPGQSLTLIATANQGSEATYESGFVIDKFPISRPNLTFSTLTVSNMSPEDSSIYLCSVRQDGNYGYTFGSGTRLTVV.